This TCR beta chain stems from a study of beta chain features in type 1 diabetes. By way of CD45RO/CCR7/CD25/CD127/CD95/CD27, the CD4+ regulatory, stem cell-like memory, central memory and naive cells were sorted. Reverse transcription of all isolated RNA meant that expressed TCRB transcripts were sequenced. Produced via immunoSEQ multiplex PCR; TCRdb's table is partial and in-frame only. The sample carries about 230,000 clones, more than 9% recorded once. The receptor was derived from a woman aged 18-30 years in good health. The sequencing input was naive CD4+ T cells from blood.

The CDR3 sequence: CASRSVTEAFF. The CDR3 DNA follows: TGTGCCAGCAGATCGGTTACTGAAGCTTTCTTT. The rearrangement uses TRBV6-6 and TRBJ1-1; D is unclear. Trimming took 6 bases from V and 5 from J, leaving 7 bases between them. There are 11 residues in the CDR3. Germline-derived CDR1 and CDR2 are MNHNY and SVGAGI (reference sequence).